A selection of T cell receptor beta chains follows, all from one sample in a study of blood T cell repertoires in COVID-19. Data came from immunoSEQ multiplex PCR; TCRdb stores just in-frame clones and leaves some out. Of some 57,000 clones in the sample, roughly 82% were seen once. The sequencing input was peripheral blood. These receptors were obtained from a woman at least 80 years old with acute or convalescent COVID-19. Both conserved end residues are part of each CDR3. Fields, in order: V gene, clone size, D gene, J gene, CDR3 protein, CDR3 DNA. The D gene is left open where the match is weak. Some rows mark clone size as missing; the rest say once, few, many or name a class of expanded clone.

V gene: TRBV2
clone size: -
D gene: -
J gene: TRBJ1-5
CDR3 protein: CASTEENQPQHF
CDR3 DNA: TGTGCCAGCACCGAGGAAAATCAGCCCCAGCATTTT

V gene: TRBV19
clone size: -
D gene: TRBD1
J gene: TRBJ1-5
CDR3 protein: CASSLIGQGNQPQHF
CDR3 DNA: TGTGCCAGTAGCTTAATCGGACAGGGGAATCAGCCCCAGCATTTT

V gene: TRBV5-3
clone size: once
D gene: -
J gene: TRBJ1-5
CDR3 protein: CARGQRNQPQHF
CDR3 DNA: TGTGCCAGAGGCCAGAGGAATCAGCCCCAGCATTTT

V gene: TRBV11-2
clone size: few
D gene: -
J gene: TRBJ2-7
CDR3 protein: CASNEGGGVGEQYF
CDR3 DNA: TGTGCCAGCAACGAAGGTGGAGGGGTGGGCGAGCAGTACTTC

V gene: TRBV7-8
clone size: -
D gene: -
J gene: TRBJ2-1
CDR3 protein: CASSLVSQVGGNEQFF
CDR3 DNA: TGTGCCAGCAGCTTAGTGTCCCAGGTCGGGGGCAATGAGCAGTTCTTC

V gene: TRBV24-1
clone size: -
D gene: TRBD1
J gene: TRBJ2-2
CDR3 protein: CATSDSRQGANTGELFF
CDR3 DNA: TGTGCCACCAGTGATTCCCGACAGGGAGCAAACACCGGGGAGCTGTTTTTT

V gene: TRBV7-8
clone size: -
D gene: TRBD1
J gene: TRBJ1-1
CDR3 protein: CASSLRDRGSNTEAFF
CDR3 DNA: TGTGCCAGCAGCTTAAGGGACAGGGGCTCTAACACTGAAGCTTTCTTT

V gene: TRBV2
clone size: -
D gene: -
J gene: TRBJ2-2
CDR3 protein: CASSEQTSNTGELFF
CDR3 DNA: TGTGCCAGCAGTGAACAGACTAGTAACACCGGGGAGCTGTTTTTT

V gene: TRBV7-3
clone size: -
D gene: -
J gene: TRBJ1-2
CDR3 protein: CASSLVRGHGYTF
CDR3 DNA: TGTGCCAGCAGCTTAGTCAGGGGTCATGGCTACACCTTC

V gene: TRBV10-2
clone size: -
D gene: -
J gene: TRBJ2-2
CDR3 protein: CASGRLSNTGELFF
CDR3 DNA: TGCGCCAGCGGTAGACTATCGAACACCGGGGAGCTGTTTTTT

V gene: TRBV5-4
clone size: -
D gene: TRBD2
J gene: TRBJ2-3
CDR3 protein: CASSLGTQLAGGADTQYF
CDR3 DNA: TGTGCCAGCAGCTTAGGAACCCAACTAGCGGGGGGGGCAGATACGCAGTATTTT

V gene: TRBV5-1
clone size: -
D gene: -
J gene: TRBJ2-1
CDR3 protein: CASSSPGTWDEQFF
CDR3 DNA: TGCGCCAGCAGCTCCCCCGGGACATGGGATGAGCAGTTCTTC

V gene: TRBV7-8
clone size: -
D gene: -
J gene: TRBJ1-4
CDR3 protein: CASSSRVGRTNEKLFF
CDR3 DNA: TGTGCCAGCAGCTCCCGGGTAGGCCGAACTAATGAAAAACTGTTTTTT

V gene: TRBV19
clone size: -
D gene: -
J gene: TRBJ2-4
CDR3 protein: CASSIAGTKNIQYF
CDR3 DNA: TGTGCCAGTAGTATAGCAGGTACCAAAAACATTCAGTACTTC

V gene: TRBV9
clone size: -
D gene: -
J gene: TRBJ1-2
CDR3 protein: CASSPDEGGYTF
CDR3 DNA: TGTGCCAGCAGCCCCGATGAGGGTGGCTACACCTTC

V gene: TRBV6-6
clone size: -
D gene: -
J gene: TRBJ2-3
CDR3 protein: CASSFVQGPDTQYF
CDR3 DNA: TGTGCCAGCAGTTTTGTGCAGGGCCCAGATACGCAGTATTTT

V gene: TRBV29-1
clone size: -
D gene: -
J gene: TRBJ2-4
CDR3 protein: CSVEGGNRNIQYF
CDR3 DNA: TGCAGCGTTGAGGGTGGTAACAGAAACATTCAGTACTTC

V gene: TRBV19
clone size: -
D gene: -
J gene: TRBJ2-2
CDR3 protein: CASSIGGGTGELFF
CDR3 DNA: TGTGCCAGTAGTATTGGGGGCGGCACCGGGGAGCTGTTTTTT

V gene: TRBV6-5
clone size: -
D gene: TRBD1
J gene: TRBJ1-3
CDR3 protein: CASSTGRGNTIYF
CDR3 DNA: TGTGCCAGTTCGACAGGGAGGGGAAACACCATATATTTT

V gene: TRBV4-1
clone size: -
D gene: -
J gene: TRBJ1-2
CDR3 protein: CASSQGQINYGYTF
CDR3 DNA: TGCGCCAGCAGCCAAGGACAGATTAACTATGGCTACACCTTC

V gene: TRBV5-1
clone size: -
D gene: -
J gene: TRBJ1-4
CDR3 protein: CASTRTGKNEKLFF
CDR3 DNA: TGCGCCAGCACCAGAACAGGGAAGAATGAAAAACTGTTTTTT

V gene: TRBV7-2
clone size: -
D gene: TRBD2
J gene: TRBJ2-1
CDR3 protein: CASSSWREVGNEQFF
CDR3 DNA: TGTGCCAGCAGCTCCTGGCGGGAGGTGGGCAATGAGCAGTTCTTC

V gene: TRBV28
clone size: -
D gene: -
J gene: TRBJ2-2
CDR3 protein: CASSSDSSTIPTFTGELFF
CDR3 DNA: TGTGCCAGCAGTTCGGACAGTTCGACGATCCCGACGTTCACCGGGGAGCTGTTTTTT

V gene: TRBV5-1
clone size: -
D gene: TRBD2
J gene: TRBJ2-5
CDR3 protein: CASTREGRGLIVETQYF
CDR3 DNA: TGCGCCAGCACCAGGGAGGGGCGCGGGTTGATTGTGGAGACCCAGTACTTC

V gene: TRBV4-2
clone size: few
D gene: -
J gene: TRBJ1-2
CDR3 protein: CASSQEALSGDYGYTF
CDR3 DNA: TGTGCCAGCAGCCAGGAAGCCCTCTCTGGAGACTATGGCTACACCTTC

V gene: TRBV5-1
clone size: -
D gene: TRBD1
J gene: TRBJ1-4
CDR3 protein: CASSREGQGANEKLFF
CDR3 DNA: TGCGCCAGCAGCCGGGAAGGGCAGGGGGCAAATGAAAAACTGTTTTTT

V gene: TRBV7-9
clone size: -
D gene: -
J gene: TRBJ2-1
CDR3 protein: CASRGDNEQFF
CDR3 DNA: TGTGCCAGCAGGGGAGACAATGAGCAGTTCTTC

V gene: TRBV9
clone size: -
D gene: TRBD2
J gene: TRBJ2-1
CDR3 protein: CASSPTSGSNEQFF
CDR3 DNA: TGTGCCAGCAGCCCGACTAGCGGGTCCAATGAGCAGTTCTTC

V gene: TRBV5-1
clone size: -
D gene: -
J gene: TRBJ2-5
CDR3 protein: CASSLSLSGSGETQYF
CDR3 DNA: TGCGCCAGCAGCTTATCTCTTAGTGGGAGCGGAGAGACCCAGTACTTC

V gene: TRBV2
clone size: few
D gene: -
J gene: TRBJ2-1
CDR3 protein: CASKGGVSSYNEQFF
CDR3 DNA: TGTGCCAGCAAAGGGGGGGTTAGCTCCTACAATGAGCAGTTCTTC

V gene: TRBV18
clone size: -
D gene: -
J gene: TRBJ1-4
CDR3 protein: CASSRGVGEKLFF
CDR3 DNA: TGTGCCAGCTCCAGGGGAGTCGGGGAAAAACTGTTTTTT

V gene: TRBV13
clone size: -
D gene: -
J gene: TRBJ2-7
CDR3 protein: CASSSREGLVYEQYF
CDR3 DNA: TGTGCCAGCAGCTCCAGGGAAGGATTGGTCTACGAGCAGTACTTC

V gene: TRBV3-1/TRBV3-2
clone size: -
D gene: -
J gene: TRBJ2-1
CDR3 protein: CASSHHSGSYNEQFF
CDR3 DNA: TGTGCCAGCAGCCACCATAGCGGTTCCTACAATGAGCAGTTCTTC

V gene: TRBV11-3
clone size: -
D gene: TRBD1
J gene: TRBJ2-3
CDR3 protein: CASRRGTGDPGTDTQYF
CDR3 DNA: TGTGCCAGCAGGAGAGGGACAGGGGACCCGGGCACAGATACGCAGTATTTT

V gene: TRBV13
clone size: -
D gene: -
J gene: TRBJ2-1
CDR3 protein: CASSQLARSPYNEQFF
CDR3 DNA: TGTGCCAGCAGCCAACTAGCAAGATCCCCCTACAATGAGCAGTTCTTC

V gene: TRBV10-2
clone size: few
D gene: TRBD1
J gene: TRBJ2-3
CDR3 protein: CASPDRASTDTQYF
CDR3 DNA: TGCGCCAGCCCGGACAGGGCAAGCACAGATACGCAGTATTTT

V gene: TRBV15
clone size: -
D gene: TRBD2
J gene: TRBJ2-5
CDR3 protein: CATRVAGGQETQYF
CDR3 DNA: TGTGCCACGAGGGTAGCGGGGGGACAAGAGACCCAGTACTTC

V gene: TRBV9
clone size: once
D gene: -
J gene: TRBJ2-1
CDR3 protein: CASSVAATDNEQFF
CDR3 DNA: TGTGCCAGCAGCGTAGCCGCGACAGACAATGAGCAGTTCTTC

V gene: TRBV10-2
clone size: -
D gene: -
J gene: TRBJ1-5
CDR3 protein: CASSDTGNNQPQHF
CDR3 DNA: TGCGCCAGCAGTGATACAGGGAACAATCAGCCCCAGCATTTT

V gene: TRBV18
clone size: -
D gene: -
J gene: TRBJ2-5
CDR3 protein: CASSPAGPETQYF
CDR3 DNA: TGTGCCAGCTCACCCGCAGGGCCAGAGACCCAGTACTTC

V gene: TRBV13
clone size: -
D gene: -
J gene: TRBJ2-1
CDR3 protein: CASSWRGMGNEQFF
CDR3 DNA: TGTGCCAGCAGCTGGCGGGGCATGGGGAATGAGCAGTTCTTC

V gene: TRBV19
clone size: -
D gene: -
J gene: TRBJ1-5
CDR3 protein: CASSMARDTFSNQPQHF
CDR3 DNA: TGTGCCAGTAGTATGGCCCGGGACACCTTTAGCAATCAGCCCCAGCATTTT

V gene: TRBV29-1
clone size: -
D gene: TRBD1
J gene: TRBJ1-6
CDR3 protein: CSVTQGSNSPLHF
CDR3 DNA: TGCAGCGTGACACAGGGGAGTAATTCACCCCTCCACTTT

V gene: TRBV28
clone size: -
D gene: -
J gene: TRBJ2-7
CDR3 protein: CASSRVRQYF
CDR3 DNA: TGTGCCAGCAGTCGGGTCAGGCAGTACTTC

V gene: TRBV5-1
clone size: -
D gene: -
J gene: TRBJ2-2
CDR3 protein: CASSSGVPNTGELFF
CDR3 DNA: TGCGCCAGCAGCTCGGGTGTACCGAACACCGGGGAGCTGTTTTTT

V gene: TRBV12-3/TRBV12-4
clone size: -
D gene: -
J gene: TRBJ2-5
CDR3 protein: CASRPGAQETQYF
CDR3 DNA: TGTGCCAGCAGACCGGGAGCTCAAGAGACCCAGTACTTC

V gene: TRBV11-2
clone size: -
D gene: TRBD2
J gene: TRBJ2-5
CDR3 protein: CASSFVRGGQTQYF
CDR3 DNA: TGTGCCAGCAGCTTTGTGAGGGGAGGGCAGACCCAGTACTTC

V gene: TRBV28
clone size: -
D gene: -
J gene: TRBJ1-5
CDR3 protein: CASSLAGSGQPQHF
CDR3 DNA: TGTGCCAGCAGTTTAGCAGGGTCGGGTCAGCCCCAGCATTTT

V gene: TRBV18
clone size: -
D gene: TRBD1
J gene: TRBJ1-1
CDR3 protein: CASSPPWATGGNTEAFF
CDR3 DNA: TGTGCCAGCTCACCACCCTGGGCGACAGGGGGTAACACTGAAGCTTTCTTT

V gene: TRBV15
clone size: -
D gene: -
J gene: TRBJ1-5
CDR3 protein: CATSRDSGSNQPQHF
CDR3 DNA: TGTGCCACCAGCAGAGACAGCGGGTCCAATCAGCCCCAGCATTTT

V gene: TRBV3-1/TRBV3-2
clone size: -
D gene: TRBD1
J gene: TRBJ1-6
CDR3 protein: CASSPTYRGSPLHF
CDR3 DNA: TGTGCCAGCAGCCCTACCTACAGGGGCTCACCCCTCCACTTT

V gene: TRBV4-2
clone size: -
D gene: TRBD2
J gene: TRBJ2-1
CDR3 protein: CASSLLAGGRNEQFF
CDR3 DNA: TGTGCCAGCAGCCTACTAGCGGGGGGGAGGAATGAGCAGTTCTTC

V gene: TRBV5-1
clone size: -
D gene: -
J gene: TRBJ2-1
CDR3 protein: CASSLLPGVYNEQFF
CDR3 DNA: TGCGCCAGCAGCTTGCTCCCAGGGGTATACAATGAGCAGTTCTTC

V gene: TRBV14
clone size: few
D gene: -
J gene: TRBJ2-1
CDR3 protein: CASSQGWGRTSYNEQFF
CDR3 DNA: TGTGCCAGCAGCCAAGGGTGGGGCAGGACCTCCTACAATGAGCAGTTCTTC

V gene: TRBV6-1
clone size: -
D gene: -
J gene: TRBJ1-5
CDR3 protein: CASSEREGLTPQHF
CDR3 DNA: TGTGCCAGCAGTGAGAGGGAGGGTTTGACGCCCCAGCATTTT

V gene: TRBV19
clone size: -
D gene: TRBD2
J gene: TRBJ2-5
CDR3 protein: CASSTSGRETQYF
CDR3 DNA: TGTGCCAGTAGCACTAGCGGGAGGGAGACCCAGTACTTC

V gene: TRBV5-5
clone size: -
D gene: TRBD1
J gene: TRBJ1-2
CDR3 protein: CASSFDRAFDGYTF
CDR3 DNA: TGTGCCAGCAGCTTTGACAGGGCCTTTGATGGCTACACCTTC

V gene: TRBV2
clone size: once
D gene: TRBD1
J gene: TRBJ1-1
CDR3 protein: CASKLEQGADTEAFF
CDR3 DNA: TGTGCCAGCAAGTTAGAGCAGGGGGCGGACACTGAAGCTTTCTTT